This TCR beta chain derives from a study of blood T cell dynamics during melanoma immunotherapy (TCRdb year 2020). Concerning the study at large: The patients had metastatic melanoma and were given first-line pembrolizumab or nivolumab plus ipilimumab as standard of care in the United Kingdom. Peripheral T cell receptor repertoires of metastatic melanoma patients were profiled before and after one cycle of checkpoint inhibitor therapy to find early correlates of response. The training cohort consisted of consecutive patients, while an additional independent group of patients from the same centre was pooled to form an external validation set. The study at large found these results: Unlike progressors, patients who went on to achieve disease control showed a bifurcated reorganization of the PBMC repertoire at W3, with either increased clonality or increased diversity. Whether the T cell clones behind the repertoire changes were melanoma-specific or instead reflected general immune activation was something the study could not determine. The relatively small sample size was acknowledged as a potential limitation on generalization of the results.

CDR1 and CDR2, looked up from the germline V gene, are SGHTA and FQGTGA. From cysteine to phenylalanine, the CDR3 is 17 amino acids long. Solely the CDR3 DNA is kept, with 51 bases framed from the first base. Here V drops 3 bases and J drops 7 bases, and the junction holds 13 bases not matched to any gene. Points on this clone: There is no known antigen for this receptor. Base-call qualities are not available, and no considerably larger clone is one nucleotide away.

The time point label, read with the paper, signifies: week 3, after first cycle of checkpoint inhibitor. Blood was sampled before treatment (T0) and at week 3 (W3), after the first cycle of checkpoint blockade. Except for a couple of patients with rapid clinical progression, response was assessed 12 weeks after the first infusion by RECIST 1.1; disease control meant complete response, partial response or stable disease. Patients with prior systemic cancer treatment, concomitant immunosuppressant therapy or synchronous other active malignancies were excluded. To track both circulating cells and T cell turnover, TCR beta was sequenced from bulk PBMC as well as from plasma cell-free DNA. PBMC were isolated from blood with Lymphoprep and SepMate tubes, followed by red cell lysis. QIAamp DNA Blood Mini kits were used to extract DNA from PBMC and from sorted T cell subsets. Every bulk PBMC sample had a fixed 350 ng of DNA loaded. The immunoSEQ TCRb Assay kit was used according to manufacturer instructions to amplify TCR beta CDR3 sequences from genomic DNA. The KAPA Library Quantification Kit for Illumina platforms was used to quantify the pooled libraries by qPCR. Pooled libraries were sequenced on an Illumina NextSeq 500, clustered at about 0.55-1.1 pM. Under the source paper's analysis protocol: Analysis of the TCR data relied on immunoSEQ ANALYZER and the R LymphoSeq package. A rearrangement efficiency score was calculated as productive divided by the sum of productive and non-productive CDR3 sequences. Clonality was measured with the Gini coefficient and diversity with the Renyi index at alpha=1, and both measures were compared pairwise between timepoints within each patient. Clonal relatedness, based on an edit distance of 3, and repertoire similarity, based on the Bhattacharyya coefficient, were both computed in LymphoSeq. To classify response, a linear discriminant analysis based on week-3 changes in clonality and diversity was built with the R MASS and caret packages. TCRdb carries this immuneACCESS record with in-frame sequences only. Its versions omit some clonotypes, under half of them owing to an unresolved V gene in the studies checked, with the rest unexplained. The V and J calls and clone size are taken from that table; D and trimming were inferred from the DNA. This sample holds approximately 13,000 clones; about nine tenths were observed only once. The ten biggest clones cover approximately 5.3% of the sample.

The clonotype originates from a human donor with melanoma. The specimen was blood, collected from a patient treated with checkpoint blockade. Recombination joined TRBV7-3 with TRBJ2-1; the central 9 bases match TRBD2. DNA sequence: TGTGCCAGCAGCTTGCCTACTTTTAGCGGGAGAAAAAATGAGCAGTTCTTC. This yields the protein CASSLPTFSGRKNEQFF.